Reported below is one T cell receptor (beta chain). This specimen comes from a study of a mutant IDH1 vaccine in newly diagnosed glioma. Study information: The sex distribution of treated patients was about 62% male and about 38% female, with a mean age of around 40 years. Before enrollment, the patients had been treated with radiotherapy alone, temozolomide alone, or both together. Most of them had received both.

Assay used: immunoSEQ multiplex PCR; TCRdb lists only in-frame clones, some missing. The repertoire holds about 59,000 clones, with about 90% as singletons. V trimming: 3 bases; J trimming: 3 bases; junction bases outside the gene matches: 4. The germline CDR1 and CDR2 sequences are SGHRS and YFSETQ. This CDR3 region has 15 residues. Time point reported: baseline, week 1 (first vaccination visit). Treatment denoted: pre-vaccination baseline after standard-of-care therapy. The genes are TRBV5-1 and TRBJ1-4; 8 nucleotides line up with TRBD1. The input for sequencing was PBMCs, taken from a glioma patient treated with radiotherapy, temozolomide or both. This TCR was sampled from a middle-aged man with glioma. CDR3 sequence (DNA): TGCGCCAGCAGCTCAGGGGGCGCGGCTAATGAAAAACTGTTTTTT. The encoded protein is CASSSGGAANEKLFF.